These 21 T cell receptor beta chains were all obtained from the same sample, sequenced in a study of naive and memory T cell subsets. Both TRBC1 and TRBC2 were covered by a beta constant-region primer of two equimolar oligonucleotides. Ligated cDNA was amplified by four rounds of PCR with nested alpha and beta constant-region primers and SP2. TCRdb re-derived calls from the UMI-ligation and nested PCR reads in MiXCR, one entry per CDR3 protein. The table lists 80,000 or so distinct CDR3 sequences, 9% of them singletons. The sample was naive CD8+ T cells from blood. The receptor set was obtained from a human donor in good health.

In this sample, this clonotype turned up many times. The V gene is TRBV4-3, the J gene TRBJ2-3, with unresolved D. Per the germline V gene, CDR1 is LGHNA and CDR2 is YSLEER. V shed 0 bases and J shed 9 bases, with 22 bases lying between them. This CDR3 comprises 17 residues. The CDR3 loop reads CASSQDPPRTPLETQYF. The CDR3 coding sequence is TGCGCCAGCAGCCAAGATCCCCCCAGGACGCCCTTAGAGACGCAGTATTTT.

About this clonotype: No conserved phenylalanine or tryptophan ends this CDR3, so it is likely a read error. CDR3 sequence: CASSQVFGSAYEQFL. The CDR3, as DNA: TGTGCCAGCAGCCAAGTCTTCGGGTCGGCCTATGAGCAGTTCCTC. V and J are TRBV3-1 and TRBJ2-1; D unclear. Germline V gene lookup returns CDR1 LGHDT and CDR2 YNNKEL (reference sequence). V was clipped by 1 base and J by 8 bases, with 15 bases between them. The CDR3 length is 15 residues.

This clonotype appeared many times. The rearrangement links TRBV7-8 to TRBJ1-1; 9 bases line up with TRBD1. The V and J ends lost 5 bases and 7 bases, in that order; junction bases with no gene match: 11. This CDR3 spans 15 amino acids. CDR1 is SGHVS and CDR2 is FQNEAQ in the germline V gene. CDR3 coding DNA: TGTGCCAGCAGCCCCCATGGGACAGGGAGGAATGAAGCTTTCTTT. Its protein product is CASSPHGTGRNEAFF.

This clonotype was counted a few times. The chain has TRBV27 and TRBJ2-7, with 9 nucleotides matching TRBD2. V trimming: 8 bases; J trimming: 4 bases; junction bases outside the gene matches: 9. CDR1 is MNHEY and CDR2 is SMNVEV in the germline V gene (reference sequence). The CDR3 extends over 14 amino acids. The chain's CDR3 is CASQEREDKYEQYF. For the CDR3, the DNA is TGTGCCAGCCAGGAGCGGGAGGATAAGTACGAGCAGTACTTC.

Many counts were recorded for this clonotype. J is TRBJ2-1 and V is TRBV7-9; D possibly corresponds to TRBD1 (6 bases). The germline V gene has CDR1 SEHNR and CDR2 FQNEAQ (reference sequence). Between the trimmed V and J ends, which lost 1 base and 1 base, there was a span of 17 bases. The CDR3 has 18 residues. The CDR3 region is CASSLVELGGWSYNEQFF. The CDR3 DNA reads TGTGCCAGCAGCTTAGTGGAGCTAGGGGGTTGGTCCTACAATGAGCAGTTCTTC.

The chain employs TRBV5-1 and TRBJ2-7; no definite D call. The CDR3 is made up of 12 amino acids. The germline V gene encodes CDR1 SGHRS and CDR2 YFSETQ. V was shortened by 4 bases and J by 3 bases, with 8 bases between the two germline ends. CDR3 sequence: CASSPIGYEQYF. The CDR3 region has the DNA TGCGCCAGCAGCCCGATAGGCTACGAGCAGTACTTC.

The chain couples TRBV6-2 or TRBV6-3 to TRBJ2-1; 7 positions agree with TRBD2. The germline V gene has CDR1 MNHEY and CDR2 SVGEGT. The CDR3 extends over 15 amino acids. V lost 5 bases, J lost 10 bases, and 14 bases stayed unmatched. CDR3 region: CASSTPGREWVEQFF. As DNA, the CDR3 is TGTGCCAGCAGTACTCCGGGGCGGGAGTGGGTAGAGCAGTTCTTC.

The chain is built from TRBV19 and TRBJ1-5; D is perhaps TRBD1 (5 bases). The CDR3 runs to 15 residues. Germline CDR1 is LNHDA and CDR2 is SQIVND (reference sequence). V was pared by 1 base and J by 4 bases, with 11 bases between. The CDR3 region is CASSIVREVNQPQHF. The CDR3 nucleotides read TGTGCCAGTAGTATAGTCAGGGAGGTGAATCAGCCCCAGCATTTT.

The chain is built from TRBV6-6 and TRBJ1-5; the D is unclear. CDR1 and CDR2 (germline): MNHNY, SVGAGI (reference sequence). CDR3 length: 15 residues. Trimming pared 2 bases from V and 4 bases from J, leaving 12 bases between. The CDR3 sequence is CASSYEGRRNQPQHF. CDR3 in DNA: TGTGCCAGCAGTTACGAGGGAAGGAGGAATCAGCCCCAGCATTTT.

In its sample, this clonotype was seen many times. The chain combines TRBV7-8 with TRBJ2-2; 9 bases are a match to TRBD1. The CDR3 is 15 amino acids. Trimming at V came to 5 bases and at J to 3 bases, leaving 4 bases not matched to a gene. Germline CDR1 is SGHVS and CDR2 is FQNEAQ. CDR3 sequence (DNA): TGTGCCAGCAGCATTGGGACAGGGTACACCGGGGAGCTGTTTTTT. It encodes CASSIGTGYTGELFF.

The table lists this clonotype with a count of one. The chain is built from TRBV20-1 and TRBJ2-3; 8 nucleotides align to TRBD2. This CDR3 has 17 residues. CDR1 and CDR2 from the germline V gene are DFQATT and SNEGSKA (reference sequence). J gave up 4 bases and V 1 base, and 13 bases lay outside the gene matches. The CDR3 sequence: CSARASMSGSWPDTQYF. CDR3 bases: TGCAGTGCTAGAGCCAGCATGAGCGGGAGCTGGCCAGATACGCAGTATTTT.

This clonotype has a count of ten or more. The chain employs TRBV25-1 and TRBJ2-7; possibly TRBD1 for D (6 bases). CDR1 MGHDK and CDR2 SYGVNS come from the germline V gene. Trimming cost V 6 bases and J 1 base, with 7 bases left between them. This CDR3 is 12 amino acids long. The CDR3: CASSQGSYEQYF. The CDR3 DNA is TGTGCCAGCAGCCAGGGGTCCTACGAGCAGTACTTC.

In its sample, this clonotype was seen many times. This chain connects TRBV7-8 to TRBJ2-3; D gene uncertain. Germline values: CDR1 SGHVS, CDR2 FQNEAQ. V was pared by 3 bases and J by 6 bases, with 7 bases between. This CDR3 contains 12 residues. CDR3 sequence reads: CASSLRRDTQYF. The CDR3 DNA reads TGTGCCAGCAGCTTGCGACGGGATACGCAGTATTTT.

This clonotype was recorded a few times. This chain joins TRBV7-9 and TRBJ1-5; 8 bases are a match to TRBD1. In germline, CDR1 is SEHNR, CDR2 FQNEAQ (reference sequence). CDR3 length equals 15 residues. Trimming took 6 bases from V and 2 from J; bases not matched to a gene: 6. In DNA, the CDR3 is TGTGCCAGCAGTCGGGACAGGCCCGGCAATCAGCCCCAGCATTTT. This sequence encodes CASSRDRPGNQPQHF.

This clonotype was found many times. The V and J genes are TRBV3-1 and TRBJ1-1, with no clear D. CDR1 and CDR2 from the germline V gene are LGHDT and YNNKEL (reference sequence). This CDR3 region has 15 residues. Trimming took 7 bases from V and 5 from J, leaving 20 bases between them. The CDR3 nucleotides are TGTGCCAGCAAACTTTCGGAGGGTTCGCGGACTGAAGCTTTCTTT. This translates into CASKLSEGSRTEAFF.

This clonotype was seen only a few times. Written as DNA, the CDR3 is TGTGCCACCAGTGGGACTAGCGTCAATGAGCAGTTCTTC. This gives the protein CATSGTSVNEQFF. The chain carries TRBV24-1 and TRBJ2-1, with 9 bases lining up with TRBD2. The CDR3 extends over 13 amino acids. J was trimmed by 6 bases and V by 5 bases; bases with no gene match: 1. Germline V lookup: CDR1 KGHDR, CDR2 SFDVKD.

This clonotype was seen more than once but under ten times. The V gene is TRBV10-3, the J gene TRBJ1-1; 7 bases fit TRBD1. Trimming cost V 5 bases and J 3 bases; bases outside gene matches: 9. Germline values: CDR1 ENHRY, CDR2 SYGVKD. This CDR3 spans 15 amino acids. CDR3 nucleotides: TGTGCCATCAGTCAAGACAGGGAGGTGGACACTGAAGCTTTCTTT. Its protein is CAISQDREVDTEAFF.

This clonotype was counted between two and nine times. The chain joins TRBV6-2 or TRBV6-3 to TRBJ1-1; 8 nucleotides match TRBD1. This CDR3 region has 15 residues. V dropped 4 bases and J dropped 5; count of bases not matched to a gene: 9. The germline CDR1 and CDR2 sequences are MNHEY and SVGEGT. The CDR3 here is CASSSWTGKRTEAFF. CDR3 coding DNA: TGTGCCAGCAGTTCCTGGACAGGGAAGAGGACTGAAGCTTTCTTT.

The chain has TRBV5-6 and TRBJ2-7; 11 bases line up with TRBD2. This CDR3 has 18 residues. The V segment lost 0 bases and the J segment 3 bases; nucleotides outside the gene matches: 11. Germline V gene lookup returns CDR1 SGHDT and CDR2 YYEEEE. CDR3: CASSLEVQGGTSGYEQYF. CDR3 nucleotides: TGTGCCAGCAGCTTGGAAGTTCAGGGTGGGACTAGCGGCTACGAGCAGTACTTC. Together with reference TRBV5-6 and TRBJ2-7, the CDR3 gives the full variable domain: DAGVTQSPTHLIKTRGQQVTLRCSPKSGHDTVSWYQQALGQGPQFIFQYYEEEERQRGNFPDRFSGHQFPNYSSELNVNALLLGDSALYLCASSLEVQGGTSGYEQYFGPGTRLTVT.

This chain uses TRBV9 with TRBJ1-1; D unclear. The CDR3 length is 13 residues. CDR1 is SGDLS and CDR2 is YYNGEE in the germline V gene. V was trimmed by 0 bases and J by 7 bases, leaving 10 bases between them. Here the CDR3 DNA reads TGTGCCAGCAGCGTAGGAGATCTACGTGAAGCTTTCTTT. Its translation is CASSVGDLREAFF.

This sequence joins TRBV5-5 and TRBJ2-6; TRBD1 aligns across 7 bases. Germline trimming cut 6 bases from V and 4 bases from J; bases unmatched to any gene: 10. Per the germline V gene, CDR1 is SGHKS and CDR2 is YYEKEE (reference sequence). CDR3 length: 16 amino acids. The CDR3 protein is CASNPKGGSGANVLTF. Written as DNA, the CDR3 is TGTGCCAGCAACCCAAAAGGGGGCTCCGGGGCCAACGTCCTGACTTTC.